Given below is one TCR beta chain in context. There is no known antigen for this receptor. No much larger clone exists at a distance of one base, and base qualities are not known. This specimen comes from a study of blood T cell repertoires in COVID-19 (dated by TCRdb to the early 2020s). In the study overall: Samples from collaborators originated in the United States, Italy and Spain and spanned both the acute and convalescent phases of COVID-19. The prospective study material was composed of cDNA or gDNA derived from T cells, B-cell-depleted T cells, or PBMCs. Deeply sampled blood TCRbeta repertoires from subjects exposed to, actively infected with, or recovered from COVID-19 were included in the dataset. Samples came from the ongoing ImmuneRACE study (first 160 participants) plus 1,254 subjects from 6 global collaborators. The repertoires were released in a freely available public database intended as a resource for research on the immune response to SARS-CoV-2. Nearly every sample came with metadata listing a de-identified subject ID, COVID-19 status, age in years and sex. HLA class I and class II types, where available, came from metadata supplied by the sample provider rather than from assay-based typing.

Enrolling through a virtual design, the prospective study's participants ranged in age from roughly 18 to 95 years and lived across roughly 24 United States geographic areas. In the prospective study, participants were assigned to cohorts based on the clinical history participants reported in a screening survey and a study questionnaire. Mobile phlebotomists in the prospective study collected whole blood, serum and a nasopharyngeal or oropharyngeal swab from every participant. Additional blood draws and questionnaires over an approximately 2-month period could optionally be provided by prospective study participants. Before DNA extraction, blood samples from the prospective study were shipped at room temperature or frozen. Trimming removed 5 bases from V and 2 bases from J; the gene matches leave 9 bases unexplained. There are 17 amino acids in the CDR3, from cysteine to phenylalanine inclusive. The read is trimmed to its CDR3 DNA, 51 bases read in frame from base 1. CDR1 and CDR2, per the germline V gene, are WSHSY and SAAADI.

The full study reports these points: How much clinical and demographic metadata was included differed by source and by participant, and the metadata was provided uncurated.

TCRbeta CDR3 regions were amplified from genomic DNA by means of the immunoSEQ Assay, a bias-controlled multiplex PCR. In the paper's pipeline: Within the assay, amplification of reference gene primers was used to estimate how many nucleated cells each sample contained. To quantify the absolute abundance of each unique TCRbeta CDR3 rearrangement, sequence reads were collapsed and filtered. For each sample, productive Simpson clonality was calculated by taking the square root of Simpson's diversity index across productive rearrangements. The source is immuneACCESS, and TCRdb retained only in-frame sequences with V and J called. Part of the clones is not carried over; for the studies checked, unresolved V genes explain less than half of this, and the remainder is unexplained. D and trimming come from the DNA, and the V and J calls and clone size come from that table. Here the sample has approximately 250,000 clones; just under 90% occur a single time. About 4% of the sample goes to the ten largest clones.

The chain is made from TRBV10-2 and TRBJ2-5, with 12 middle bases fitting TRBD2. The sample comprised PBMCs or T cells enriched from blood (not recorded which). The TCR comes from a young woman with acute COVID-19. The CDR3 reads as follows: CASSSLAGGPDQETQYF. The nucleotide sequence reads as follows: TGCGCCAGCAGTTCGCTAGCGGGAGGGCCAGATCAAGAGACCCAGTACTTC.